This T cell receptor (beta chain) was sequenced for a study of blood T cells in healthy people across ages. Looked up from germline, CDR1 is SGHRS and CDR2 is YFSETQ. V was shortened by 2 bases and J by 1 base, with 11 bases between the two germline ends. The CDR3 contains 15 residues. Using a J-beta primer mix together with a sample-barcoded 5' primer, a second PCR was run for about 6 to 12 cycles. In TCRdb, the 5' RACE reads were re-called with MiXCR into one record per CDR3 protein. The data hold about 830,000 distinct CDR3 sequences, with nearly 60% observed a single time. The specimen sequenced was blood. The rearrangement joins TRBV5-1 to TRBJ2-3; possibly TRBD1 for D (5 bases). The TCR comes from a man under 40 in good health. The CDR3 DNA sequence: TGCGCCAGCAGCTTACAGGATAGGGGCACAGATACGCAGTATTTT. Its protein product is CASSLQDRGTDTQYF.